The entry below gives a single T cell receptor (beta chain) sequence along with its context. The entry originates in a study of blood T cell repertoires in COVID-19. Study-wide background: COVID-19 samples from acute and convalescent phases originated in the United States, Italy and Spain. T cells, B-cell-depleted T cells, or PBMCs supplied cDNA or gDNA.

The germline CDR1 and CDR2 sequences are MNHEY and SVGAGI. Deletions cut 0 bases from V and 5 bases from J, with 13 bases between. The CDR3 extends over 16 amino acids. Libraries were prepared by immunoSEQ multiplex PCR; TCRdb keeps only in-frame clonotypes and omits some of them. The sample has approximately 100,000 clones; around 89% are singletons. Material: peripheral blood. The TCR was taken from a human donor with acute or convalescent COVID-19. The donor label of this sample is uncertain. The chain couples TRBV6-5 to TRBJ1-4; D may be TRBD1 (6 bases). The CDR3 spells CASSYSYYRVNEKLFF. In nucleotides, the CDR3 is TGTGCCAGCAGTTACTCGTACTACAGGGTCAATGAAAAACTGTTTTTT.